This record looks at one T cell receptor beta chain sequence and its context. Its antigen is not identified. Negatively enriched CD4+ T cells were divided by CD45RA into naive and memory. The data derive from a study of shared clonotypes between healthy human individuals. Study observations and caveats: Clonotype sharing among donors was expected to depend on sequencing depth. Limitation of the genetic and exposure-history diversity represented came from the few donors.

The authors' processing: In the immunoSEQ data, sequences were junction-only and lacked quality scores, so filtering differed. Produced via immunoSEQ multiplex PCR; TCRdb's table is partial and in-frame only. The DNA gave D and trimming, while V, J and clone size come from that table. In the table there are 950,000 to 1,100,000 clones, roughly 75% of which are singletons. The CDR3 contains 14 residues. In germline, CDR1 is SGHRS, CDR2 YFSETQ. V was clipped by 0 bases and J by 6 bases, with 12 bases between them. The receptor was isolated from a man aged 18 to 35 in good health. The chain links TRBV5-1 to TRBJ2-5; a weak D match, TRBD1 (5 bases). Sequencing input: memory CD4+ T cells sorted from blood. Subset meaning: CD45RA-negative fraction. CDR3 sequence (DNA): TGCGCCAGCAGCTTGGTACAGGCTGATAAGACCCAGTACTTC. It translates to CASSLVQADKTQYF.